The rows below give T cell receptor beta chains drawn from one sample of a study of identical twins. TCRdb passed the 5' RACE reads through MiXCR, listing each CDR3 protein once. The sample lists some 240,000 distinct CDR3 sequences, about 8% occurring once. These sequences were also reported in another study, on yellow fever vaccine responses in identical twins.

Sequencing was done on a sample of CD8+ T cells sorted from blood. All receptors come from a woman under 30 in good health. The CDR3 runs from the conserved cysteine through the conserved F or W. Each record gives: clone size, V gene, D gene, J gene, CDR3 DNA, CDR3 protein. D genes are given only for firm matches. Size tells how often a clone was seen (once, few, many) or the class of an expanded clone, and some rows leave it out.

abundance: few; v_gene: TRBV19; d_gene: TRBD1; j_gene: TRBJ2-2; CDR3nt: TGTGCCACTAACCAGGGGGCCGGGGAGCTGTTTTTT; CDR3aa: CATNQGAGELFF
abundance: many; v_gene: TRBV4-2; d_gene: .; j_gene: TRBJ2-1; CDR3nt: TGTGCCAGCAGCCCCGTCCGGGACGCATACAATGAGCAGTTCTTC; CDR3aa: CASSPVRDAYNEQFF
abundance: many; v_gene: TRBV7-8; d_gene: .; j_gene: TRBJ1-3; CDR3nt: TGTGCCAGCAGCCTCAGTCAGATCTCTGGAAACACCATATATTTT; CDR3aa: CASSLSQISGNTIYF
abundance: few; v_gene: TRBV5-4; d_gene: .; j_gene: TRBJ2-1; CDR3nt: TGTGCCAGCAGCTTGGAAGTGACTGCTTACAATGAGCAGTTCTTC; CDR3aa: CASSLEVTAYNEQFF
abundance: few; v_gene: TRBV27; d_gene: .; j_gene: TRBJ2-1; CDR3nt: TGTGCCAGCAGTTTATATCAGGGTTGGGGTGAGCAGTTCTTC; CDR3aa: CASSLYQGWGEQFF
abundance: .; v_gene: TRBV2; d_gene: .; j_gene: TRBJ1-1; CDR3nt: TGTGCCAGCAGGGAGACAGGTGGGACTGAAGCTTTCTTT; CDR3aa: CASRETGGTEAFF
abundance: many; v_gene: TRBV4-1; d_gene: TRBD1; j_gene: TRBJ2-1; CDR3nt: TGCGCCAGCAGCCCCCCGCCGGGGACAGGGTTTTTTAATGAGCAGTTCTTC; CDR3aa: CASSPPPGTGFFNEQFF
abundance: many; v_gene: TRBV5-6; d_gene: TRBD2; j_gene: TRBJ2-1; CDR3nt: TGTGCCAGCAGCTGGGGTGCGGGACTAGCGTCCGATGAGCAGTTCTTC; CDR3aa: CASSWGAGLASDEQFF
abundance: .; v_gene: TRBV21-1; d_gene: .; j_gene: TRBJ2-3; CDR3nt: TGTGCCAGGCCTGGGGGCAGGGAAGGCGGTCCAGATACGCAGTATTTT; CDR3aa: CARPGGREGGPDTQYF
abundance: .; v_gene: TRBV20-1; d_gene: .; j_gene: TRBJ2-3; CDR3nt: TGCAGTGCTAGATATATCGGGGTCGGCACAGATACGCAGTATTTT; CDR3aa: CSARYIGVGTDTQYF
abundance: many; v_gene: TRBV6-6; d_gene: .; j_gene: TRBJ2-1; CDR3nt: TGTGCCAGCAGTATCGGGCTCCCGGGTGAGCAGTTCTTC; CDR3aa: CASSIGLPGEQFF
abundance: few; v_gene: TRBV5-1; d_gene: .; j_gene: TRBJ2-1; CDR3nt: TGCGCCAGCAGCTCTGTTGGGGTAGTTAATGACAATGAGCAGTTCTTC; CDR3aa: CASSSVGVVNDNEQFF
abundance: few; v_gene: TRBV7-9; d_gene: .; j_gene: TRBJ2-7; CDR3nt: TGTGCCAGCACCGAGGGGTACGAGCAGTACTTC; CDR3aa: CASTEGYEQYF
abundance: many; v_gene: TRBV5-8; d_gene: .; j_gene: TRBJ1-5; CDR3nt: TGTGCCAGCAGCTCAGGCGATTTCAGGGGCAACAATCAGCCCCAGCATTTT; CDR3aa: CASSSGDFRGNNQPQHF
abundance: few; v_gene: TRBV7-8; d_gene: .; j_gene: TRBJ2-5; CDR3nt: TGTGCCAGCAGTAAAACCCCGGAGGAGACCCAGTACTTC; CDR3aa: CASSKTPEETQYF
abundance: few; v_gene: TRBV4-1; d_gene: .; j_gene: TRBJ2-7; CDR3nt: TGCGCCAGCAGCCAGGCAGCGACCAGGGGCTACGAGCAGTACTTC; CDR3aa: CASSQAATRGYEQYF
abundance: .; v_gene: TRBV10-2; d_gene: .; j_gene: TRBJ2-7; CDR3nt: TGCGCCAGCAGTGAAGCCAGGGCCCACGAGCAGTACTTC; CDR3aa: CASSEARAHEQYF
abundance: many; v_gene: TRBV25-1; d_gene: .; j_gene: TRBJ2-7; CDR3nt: TGTGCCAGCAGTGACGGTTCGGGCGAGCAGTACTTC; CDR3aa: CASSDGSGEQYF
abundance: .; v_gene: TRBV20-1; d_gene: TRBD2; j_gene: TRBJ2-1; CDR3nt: TGCTGTGCTAGGACGGTAGCGGGAGGGCGCTCCTACAATGAGCAGTTCTTC; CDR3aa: CCARTVAGGRSYNEQFF
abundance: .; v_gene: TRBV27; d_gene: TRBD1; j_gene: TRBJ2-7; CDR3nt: TGTGCCAGCAGTTATACGACAGGGTACGAGCAGTACTTC; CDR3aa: CASSYTTGYEQYF
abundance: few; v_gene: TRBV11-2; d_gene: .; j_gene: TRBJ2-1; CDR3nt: TGTGCCAGCAGCTCACTCCCGGGACATGTCTCCTACAATGAGCAGTTCTTC; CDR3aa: CASSSLPGHVSYNEQFF
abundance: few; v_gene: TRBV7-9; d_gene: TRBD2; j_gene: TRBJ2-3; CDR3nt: TGTGCCAGCAGCCCCAGCGGGAGGGGCACGCAGTATTTT; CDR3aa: CASSPSGRGTQYF